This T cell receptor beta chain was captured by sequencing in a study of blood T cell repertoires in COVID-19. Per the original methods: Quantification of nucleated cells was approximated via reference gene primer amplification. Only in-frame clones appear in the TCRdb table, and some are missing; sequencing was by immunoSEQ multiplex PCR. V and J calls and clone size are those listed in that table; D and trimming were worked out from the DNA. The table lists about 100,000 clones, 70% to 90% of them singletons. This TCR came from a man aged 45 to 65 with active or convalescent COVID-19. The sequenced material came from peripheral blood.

CDR3 residues: CATSDELAGSYNEQFF. CDR3 bases: TGTGCCACCAGTGATGAACTAGCGGGATCCTACAATGAGCAGTTCTTC. The V gene is TRBV24-1, the J gene TRBJ2-1, with 10 bases identical to TRBD2. CDR1 is KGHDR, CDR2 SFDVKD, per germline. This CDR3 region has 16 residues. V dropped 3 bases and J dropped 1; count of bases not matched to a gene: 2.